Shown below are 32 T cell receptor beta chains from a single sample sequenced in a study of cytomegalovirus exposure and HLA in healthy donors (dated by TCRdb to the late 2010s). Receptors were amplified or captured by the immunoSEQ multiplex PCR assay. For the multiplex PCR, a mixture combining 60 forward primers for TCR Vbeta segments and 13 reverse primers for TCR Jbeta segments was used. Imported from immuneACCESS, the table was reduced by TCRdb to in-frame sequences with V and J called. These copies leave out some clones; in studies compared against another copy, an unresolved V gene accounts for under half, and the cause of the remainder is not known. The sample table records about 83,000 clones; about 69% of these occur just once. Together, the top ten hold 4% to 4.5% of the sample. The sequenced sample was PBMCs. The receptors shown here come from a man aged 60 to 75 in good health and CMV-seronegative.

There are a few counts of this clone. V gene TRBV27 combines with J gene TRBJ2-3; 10 nucleotides agree with TRBD2. Per germline, CDR1 MNHEY and CDR2 SMNVEV (reference sequence). V was clipped by 6 bases and J by 5 bases; unmatched bases: 11. The CDR3 is 16 residues long. For the CDR3, the DNA is TGTGCCAGCAGGACTACTAGCGGGGCGGGAAAAGATACGCAGTATTTT. Translated: CASRTTSGAGKDTQYF.

The J gene is TRBJ2-2, the V gene TRBV7-6; 9 nucleotides line up with TRBD2. There are 16 residues in the CDR3. Trimming cost V 4 bases and J 2 bases; bases outside gene matches: 5. Germline assignment: CDR1 SGHVS and CDR2 FNYEAQ. The CDR3 protein is CASSSLAGENTGELFF. CDR3 nucleotide sequence: TGTGCCAGCAGCTCCTTAGCGGGGGAAAACACCGGGGAGCTGTTTTTT. Full variable domain (outside the CDR3, taken from reference TRBV7-6 and TRBJ2-2): GAGVSQSPRYKVTKRGQDVALRCDPISGHVSLYWYRQALGQGPEFLTYFNYEAQQDKSGLPNDRFSAERPEGSISTLTIQRTEQRDSAMYRCASSSLAGENTGELFFGEGSRLTVL.

The chain recombines TRBV5-6 with TRBJ2-3, with 12 bases matching TRBD2. After removal of 3 bases from V and 3 bases from J, the junction contained 14 bases not matched to a gene. The germline CDR1 and CDR2 sequences are SGHDT and YYEEEE. This CDR3 comprises 19 residues. The CDR3 reads CASSSGWASGGAGTDTQYF. CDR3 sequence (DNA): TGTGCCAGCAGCTCGGGGTGGGCTAGCGGGGGGGCTGGGACAGATACGCAGTATTTT.

On this clone: Additional DNA sequences in this sample encode the identical CDR3. The CDR3 DNA sequence: TGTGCCAGCAAGTCGGACAGGGCCAGCAATCAGCCCCAGCATTTT. It translates to CASKSDRASNQPQHF. The V gene is TRBV11-2, the J gene TRBJ1-5, with 8 bases aligning to TRBD1. The J segment lost 1 base and the V segment lost 7 bases, leaving 6 bases of the junction unmatched. Germline V lookup: CDR1 SGHAT, CDR2 FQNNGV. This CDR3 contains 15 residues.

The J gene is TRBJ2-5, the V gene TRBV5-1; no clear D. The last part of the DNA fits TRBJ2-7 better; the J call may be wrong. Germline CDR1 and CDR2: SGHRS and YFSETQ. The CDR3 runs to 14 residues. CDR3 sequence reads: CASSLRTRDYEQYF. The CDR3 bases are TGCGCCAGCAGCTTGAGAACTCGAGACTACGAGCAGTACTTC.

The rearrangement uses TRBV2 and TRBJ1-4; D might be TRBD1 (6 bases). The germline gives CDR1 SNHLY, CDR2 FYNNEI. Between the trimmed V and J ends, which lost 4 bases and 8 bases, there was a span of 17 bases. The CDR3 contains 15 residues. The CDR3: CASSGSEQGIEKLFF. The CDR3 nucleotides are TGTGCCAGCAGTGGATCCGAACAGGGAATAGAAAAACTGTTTTTT.

This clone has more than one count but fewer than ten. V is TRBV7-2 and J is TRBJ1-2; 8 bases agree with TRBD1. The CDR3 totals 13 residues. The V gene's germline CDR1 is SGHTA and CDR2 FQGNSA. The J segment lost 7 bases and the V segment lost 5 bases, leaving 6 bases of the junction unmatched. The CDR3 bases are TGTGCCAGCAGCCGGACAGGGTGGGGTGGCTACACCTTC. This sequence encodes CASSRTGWGGYTF. The full variable domain, in which reference TRBV7-2 and TRBJ1-2 provide the parts outside the CDR3, is GAGVSQSPSNKVTEKGKDVELRCDPISGHTALYWYRQSLGQGLEFLIYFQGNSAPDKSGLPSDRFSAERTGGSVSTLTIQRTQQEDSAVYLCASSRTGWGGYTFGSGTRLTVV.

The V gene is TRBV15, the J gene TRBJ2-4, with a weak D call TRBD1 (5 bases). Germline V gene lookup returns CDR1 LNHNV and CDR2 YYDKDF (reference sequence). V was shortened by 0 bases and J by 8 bases, with 11 bases between the two germline ends. The length of the CDR3 is 14 residues. CDR3 in DNA: TGTGCCACCAGCAGAGACAGGGTACAAGACATTCAGTACTTC. This translates into CATSRDRVQDIQYF.

The rearrangement joins TRBV2 to TRBJ2-6; 7 nucleotides line up with TRBD1. The germline V gene encodes CDR1 SNHLY and CDR2 FYNNEI. V shed 11 bases, J shed 0 bases, and the junction held 7 bases outside the gene matches. The CDR3 extends over 15 amino acids. The CDR3 bases are TGTGCCGGGGGACAGCTAAGCTCTGGGGCCAACGTCCTGACTTTC. Translating it yields CAGGQLSSGANVLTF.

Written as DNA, the CDR3 is TGTGCCAGCAGCCCCAGGGACAGGGTACTTGACTATGGCTACACCTTC. Translated, it gives CASSPRDRVLDYGYTF. The chain has TRBV9 and TRBJ1-2; 9 nucleotides line up with TRBD1. CDR3 length: 16 amino acids. J gave up 3 bases and V 4 bases, and 10 bases lay outside the gene matches. In germline, CDR1 is SGDLS, CDR2 YYNGEE.

J is TRBJ2-2 and V is TRBV7-9; D unresolved. The CDR3 consists of 18 residues. Trimming shortened V by 5 bases and J by 1 base, and 20 bases separated the two germline ends. In germline, CDR1 is SEHNR, CDR2 FQNEAQ (reference sequence). CDR3 region: CASSDPSADSLNTGELFF. The DNA for the CDR3 is TGTGCCAGCAGCGATCCTTCGGCCGACTCCCTGAACACCGGGGAGCTGTTTTTT.

The V gene is TRBV2, the J gene TRBJ1-1, with a possible D match to TRBD1 (5 bases). Trimming shortened V by 11 bases and J by 5 bases, and 21 bases separated the two germline ends. Germline V CDR1 and CDR2: SNHLY, FYNNEI. This CDR3 has 14 residues. The CDR3 loop is CAHFGGGLRTEAFF. For the CDR3, the DNA is TGTGCCCATTTTGGGGGGGGGTTAAGAACTGAAGCTTTCTTT. The whole variable domain, remainder taken from reference TRBV2 and TRBJ1-1, is EPEVTQTPSHQVTQMGQEVILRCVPISNHLYFYWYRQILGQKVEFLVSFYNNEISEKSEIFDDQFSVERPDGSNFTLKIRSTKLEDSAMYFCAHFGGGLRTEAFFGQGTRLTVV.

This chain connects TRBV9 to TRBJ2-5; unclear D gene. The CDR3 covers 14 residues. Germline CDR1 SGDLS, CDR2 YYNGEE. Trimming removed 0 bases from V and 1 base from J, with 7 bases in between. In nucleotides, the CDR3 is TGTGCCAGCAGCGTAGATCTTCCCCAAGAGACCCAGTACTTC. This encodes CASSVDLPQETQYF.

The V gene is TRBV30, the J gene TRBJ1-1; TRBD1 might be the D (5 bases). Germline V gene data show CDR1 as GTSNPN and CDR2 as SVGIG (reference sequence). This CDR3 is built from 13 residues. Trimming shortened V by 3 bases and J by 1 base, and 9 bases separated the two germline ends. CDR3 nucleotides: TGTGCCTGGAGCGACGGGGGGAACACTGAAGCTTTCTTT. This codes for CAWSDGGNTEAFF.

This clone turned up a few times. The rearrangement uses TRBV7-3 and TRBJ2-2, with no clear D. The CDR3 runs 12 residues. Germline CDR1 SGHTA, CDR2 FQGTGA. Trimming removed 8 bases from V and 4 bases from J, with 8 bases in between. The CDR3 reads CASSRSTGELFF. The DNA for the CDR3 is TGTGCCAGCTCCCGGAGCACCGGGGAGCTGTTTTTT.

The rearrangement links TRBV11-2 to TRBJ2-7; 10 bases align to TRBD2. CDR1 SGHAT and CDR2 FQNNGV come from the germline V gene. Unmatched junction bases numbered 5, after V lost 5 bases and J lost 4 bases. This CDR3 contains 14 residues. CDR3 region: CASSQNSGGYEQYF. CDR3 bases: TGTGCCAGCAGCCAAAATAGCGGGGGGTACGAGCAGTACTTC.

V is TRBV6-5 and J is TRBJ2-7, with TRBD2 matching over 8 bases. V lost 2 bases, J lost 3 bases, and 6 bases stayed unmatched. CDR1 is MNHEY and CDR2 is SVGAGI in the germline V gene. This CDR3 has 15 amino acids. For the CDR3, the DNA is TGTGCCAGCAGTTACGGGCGGGGGGTTATCTACGAGCAGTACTTC. It yields the protein CASSYGRGVIYEQYF.

The gene calls are TRBV18 and TRBJ2-3, with D maybe TRBD2 (6 bases). Germline values: CDR1 KGHSH, CDR2 LQKENI. V lost 3 bases to trimming and J lost 4 bases, with 17 bases between them. CDR3 length: 16 amino acids. CDR3 sequence reads: CASSPAGQEGPDTQYF. DNA for the CDR3: TGTGCCAGCTCACCTGCGGGGCAGGAGGGCCCAGATACGCAGTATTTT.

In its sample, this clone was seen once. This chain links TRBV6-1 with TRBJ2-2; no clear D gene. Germline V gives CDR1 MNHNS, CDR2 SASEGT. The CDR3 sequence is 16 residues long. Trimming cost V 1 base and J 4 bases, with 13 bases left between them. The CDR3 DNA follows: TGTGCCAGCAGTGAAGTGCGGCCACCGAGCACCGGGGAGCTGTTTTTT. This gives the protein CASSEVRPPSTGELFF.

V and J are TRBV30 and TRBJ2-1; D perhaps matches TRBD2 (6 bases). CDR1 GTSNPN and CDR2 SVGIG come from the germline V gene (reference sequence). The CDR3 covers 13 residues. V lost 8 bases and J lost 3, with 14 bases in between. The CDR3 region has the DNA TGTGCCCGTGGGGGGAGATACTACAATGAGCAGTTCTTC. Its translation is CARGGRYYNEQFF.

V usage is TRBV6-5 and J usage is TRBJ1-2, with a weak D call TRBD1 (5 bases). Per germline, CDR1 MNHEY and CDR2 SVGAGI. The CDR3 length is 13 residues. Deletions cut 10 bases from V and 2 bases from J, with 14 bases between. CDR3 DNA sequence: TGTGCCACCAGACTGGGGGGGAACTATGGCTACACCTTC. Translation: CATRLGGNYGYTF.

This clone was recorded a few times. The rearrangement links TRBV29-1 to TRBJ2-2; D may be TRBD2 (7 bases). Trimming took off 4 bases at V and 7 bases at J, with 13 bases between the two ends. Germline CDR1 is SQVTM and CDR2 is ANQGSEA. This CDR3 is 13 amino acids long. The CDR3 nucleotides are TGCAGCGTTGTTCGGGGGGCTGGCGGGGAGCTGTTTTTT. This translates into CSVVRGAGGELFF.

This chain uses TRBV25-1 with TRBJ1-4; 8 nucleotides align to TRBD1. The CDR3 covers 17 residues. Germline CDR1 reads MGHDK; CDR2 reads SYGVNS. After removal of 1 base from V and 3 bases from J, the junction contained 7 bases not matched to a gene. CDR3 bases: TGTGCCAGCAGTGAATCAGACAGGGGCTTAGCTAATGAAAAACTGTTTTTT. Residues: CASSESDRGLANEKLFF.

This clone was observed a few times. The rearrangement links TRBV19 to TRBJ1-1, with 8 positions matching TRBD1. Germline V CDR1 and CDR2: LNHDA, SQIVND (reference sequence). J lost 2 bases, V lost 9 bases, and 8 bases had no gene match. This CDR3 is built from 14 residues. CDR3 DNA sequence: TGTGCCAGCCGGGACAGGCAACTCAACACTGAAGCTTTCTTT. Protein sequence: CASRDRQLNTEAFF.

The chain couples TRBV4-2 to TRBJ2-3, with 8 bases identical to TRBD1. This CDR3 has 14 amino acids. Trimming cost V 5 bases and J 5 bases; bases outside gene matches: 6. The germline V gene has CDR1 LGHNA and CDR2 YNFKEQ. DNA for the CDR3: TGTGCCAGCAGCGCCTCAGACAGGGGAGATACGCAGTATTTT. It codes for CASSASDRGDTQYF.

Many counts were recorded for this clone. This CDR3 reads CASRWTGNEQYF. CDR3 nucleotides: TGTGCCAGCAGGTGGACAGGGAACGAGCAGTACTTC. This rearrangement joins TRBV6-6 to TRBJ2-7; 8 nucleotides align to TRBD1. Germline V gene lookup returns CDR1 MNHNY and CDR2 SVGAGI (reference sequence). The CDR3 sequence is 12 residues long. V lost 6 bases to trimming and J lost 5 bases; unmatched junction nucleotides: 3.

J is TRBJ2-7 and V is TRBV23-1; 8 bases line up with TRBD1. TRBV23-1 is labeled an ORF, and its function is uncertain. V lost 7 bases and J lost 3; bases outside the gene matches: 23. CDR3 length equals 19 residues. Here the CDR3 reads CASMLQAGQGLIGNYEQYF. DNA of the CDR3: TGCGCCAGCATGCTTCAAGCTGGACAGGGCCTCATTGGTAACTACGAGCAGTACTTC.

The chain carries TRBV7-3 and TRBJ1-6; TRBD1 might be the D (6 bases). From germline, CDR1 is SGHTA and CDR2 FQGTGA. The CDR3 is made up of 14 amino acids. Trimming stripped 6 bases from V and 7 bases from J, with 13 bases between. The CDR3 sequence is CASSSTGLNSPLHF. The CDR3 region has the DNA TGTGCCAGCAGTTCAACAGGGTTGAATTCACCCCTCCACTTT.

The chain uses TRBV6-1 and TRBJ2-3, with 9 bases identical to TRBD2. Looked up from germline, CDR1 is MNHNS and CDR2 is SASEGT. V shed 8 bases, J shed 2 bases, and the junction held 5 bases outside the gene matches. The length of the CDR3 is 14 residues. Written as DNA, the CDR3 is TGTGCCAGCCATAGCGGGGGCCCCACAGATACGCAGTATTTT. Translating it yields CASHSGGPTDTQYF.

The rearrangement joins TRBV6-5 to TRBJ2-2; TRBD1 is a possible D gene (5 bases). The germline gives CDR1 MNHEY, CDR2 SVGAGI. This CDR3 has 15 amino acids. The V end was cut by 6 bases, the J end by 4 bases, with 15 bases between. The DNA of the CDR3 is TGTGCCAGCAGAGTAACTCAGGGTAGCACCGGGGAGCTGTTTTTT. It specifies CASRVTQGSTGELFF.

This chain joins TRBV5-1 and TRBJ1-5; 7 bases map to TRBD1. This CDR3 comprises 15 residues. The V gene's germline CDR1 is SGHRS and CDR2 YFSETQ. V shed 4 bases, J shed 6 bases, and the junction held 10 bases outside the gene matches. CDR3 DNA sequence: TGCGCCAGCAGCCCGACAGGGCCCGGCAGTCAGCCCCAGCATTTT. Amino acids: CASSPTGPGSQPQHF.

The sample holds a few counts of this clone. The chain recombines TRBV9 with TRBJ1-5; 8 bases agree with TRBD1. The germline V gene has CDR1 SGDLS and CDR2 YYNGEE. V was clipped by 4 bases and J by 11 bases; unmatched bases: 8. The CDR3 has 13 residues. CDR3 sequence (DNA): TGTGCCAGCAGCCCCACGACAGGGGAGACCCAGCATTTT. It encodes CASSPTTGETQHF.